A single sample is the source of the 11 T cell receptor beta chains below, sequenced in a study of vaccination effects on CD4 cells after COVID-19. Sequencing was performed with immunoSEQ multiplex PCR; in TCRdb, only in-frame clones are kept and a portion is missing. The table lists about 38,000 clones, around 80% of them singletons, with less than 3.5% in the top ten. These receptors' targets are unknown. CD4+ T cell isolation took place after approximately 11 days of culture. Sequencing used CD4+ T cells from PBMCs cultured without peptide, obtained before COVID-19 vaccination. These receptor sequences come from a human donor who received a COVID-19 vaccine.

This clone was seen a single time. The chain carries TRBV19 and TRBJ2-4, with a weak D call TRBD2 (6 bases). Trimming removed 6 bases from V and 1 base from J, with 13 bases in between. This CDR3 has 15 residues. Germline assignment: CDR1 LNHDA and CDR2 SQIVND (reference sequence). CDR3 sequence reads: CASRTRGFAKNIQYF. The CDR3 DNA follows: TGTGCCAGTAGGACCCGGGGGTTCGCCAAAAACATTCAGTACTTC.

The chain is built from TRBV7-2 and TRBJ1-2, with TRBD1 as a possible D gene (6 bases). This CDR3 is 16 amino acids long. Germline V gene lookup returns CDR1 SGHTA and CDR2 FQGNSA. V was clipped by 6 bases and J by 3 bases, with 20 bases between them. Written as DNA, the CDR3 is TGTGCCAGCAGGTTAACCCGATCCGGGGGCGACTATGGCTACACCTTC. Protein sequence: CASRLTRSGGDYGYTF.

The chain carries TRBV5-1 and TRBJ2-2; no clear D gene. The CDR3 sequence is 14 residues long. Germline-derived CDR1 and CDR2 are SGHRS and YFSETQ. Trimming took 0 bases from V and 6 from J, leaving 9 bases between them. The CDR3 nucleotides are TGCGCCAGCAGCTTGGGGTCAAGTGCCGGGGAGCTGTTTTTT. Protein: CASSLGSSAGELFF.

The chain links TRBV5-1 to TRBJ2-2, with 9 nucleotides matching TRBD1. Unmatched junction bases numbered 8, after V lost 4 bases and J lost 7 bases. This CDR3 is built from 15 residues. Per the germline V gene, CDR1 is SGHRS and CDR2 is YFSETQ. CDR3: CASSPRRTGDGELFF. The CDR3 nucleotides read TGCGCCAGCAGCCCCCGCCGGACAGGGGACGGGGAGCTGTTTTTT.

This chain connects TRBV9 to TRBJ2-2, with D perhaps matching TRBD1 (6 bases). Germline V gene lookup returns CDR1 SGDLS and CDR2 YYNGEE. V lost 0 bases, J lost 3 bases, and 9 bases lay in between. This CDR3 region has 15 residues. CDR3 protein: CASSVGTVDTGELFF. The CDR3 nucleotides read TGTGCCAGCAGCGTAGGGACAGTGGACACCGGGGAGCTGTTTTTT. Supplemented by reference TRBV9 and TRBJ2-2, the full variable domain reads DSGVTQTPKHLITATGQRVTLRCSPRSGDLSVYWYQQSLDQGLQFLIQYYNGEERAKGNILERFSAQQFPDLHSELNLSSLELGDSALYFCASSVGTVDTGELFFGEGSRLTVL.

The chain is built from TRBV4-1 and TRBJ1-2; possible D gene TRBD1, 5 bases. Trimming stripped 2 bases from V and 8 bases from J, with 12 bases between. CDR3 length: 13 residues. Germline loops: CDR1 MGHRA, CDR2 YSYEKL. The CDR3 reads CASSQFGGTGYTF. DNA of the CDR3: TGCGCCAGCAGCCAATTCGGGGGGACGGGCTACACCTTC.

The rearrangement joins TRBV18 to TRBJ2-3, with D perhaps assigned TRBD1 or TRBD2 (5 bases each). CDR1 and CDR2 (germline): KGHSH, LQKENI. Deletions cut 3 bases from V and 0 bases from J, with 13 bases between. This CDR3 region has 16 residues. The CDR3 spells CASSPVQGASTDTQYF. CDR3 nucleotides: TGTGCCAGCTCACCCGTTCAGGGAGCTAGCACAGATACGCAGTATTTT.

The chain has TRBV30 and TRBJ1-1; D may be TRBD1 (5 bases). This CDR3 comprises 11 residues. With 5 bases removed from V and 10 bases from J, the gap between germline ends came to 14 bases. Germline V gene data show CDR1 as GTSNPN and CDR2 as SVGIG (reference sequence). CDR3: CAWGTAYTAFF. CDR3 in DNA: TGTGCCTGGGGGACGGCATATACAGCTTTCTTT.

The CDR3 loop reads CASSKLGPGREVDNEQFF. In nucleotides, the CDR3 is TGTGCCAGCAGCAAATTAGGCCCCGGCCGCGAGGTGGACAATGAGCAGTTCTTC. V is TRBV21-1 and J is TRBJ2-1; the D call of TRBD2 is as the table states it, not checked on the DNA. TRBV21-1 is tagged as a pseudogene. The CDR3 extends over 18 amino acids.

This clone showed up just once. The chain couples TRBV14 to TRBJ2-5; D gene unclear. V lost 4 bases and J 1 base, leaving 13 bases between the germline ends. CDR1 and CDR2 (germline): SGHDN, FVKESK. This CDR3 spans 15 amino acids. For the CDR3, the DNA is TGTGCCAGCAGCCCCCTTCCGAGCCTCCAAGAGACCCAGTACTTC. It codes for CASSPLPSLQETQYF.

The chain uses TRBV7-4 and TRBJ1-6, with 9 bases lining up with TRBD1. V shed 5 bases and J 7 bases; nucleotides not matched to a gene: 3. The CDR3 loop spans 14 amino acids. The germline CDR1 and CDR2 sequences are SGHVT and SQSDAQ. This chain's CDR3 is CASSPQGANSPLHF. The CDR3, as DNA: TGTGCCAGCAGCCCACAGGGGGCAAATTCACCCCTCCACTTT.